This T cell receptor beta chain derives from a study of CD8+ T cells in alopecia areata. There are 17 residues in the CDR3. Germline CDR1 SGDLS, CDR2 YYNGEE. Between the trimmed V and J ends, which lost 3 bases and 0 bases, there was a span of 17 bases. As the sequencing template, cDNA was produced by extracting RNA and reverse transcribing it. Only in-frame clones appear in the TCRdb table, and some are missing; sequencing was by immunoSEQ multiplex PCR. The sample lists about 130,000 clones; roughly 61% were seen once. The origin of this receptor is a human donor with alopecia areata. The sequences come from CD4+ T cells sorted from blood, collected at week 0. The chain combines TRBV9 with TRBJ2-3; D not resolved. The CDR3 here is CASSAHLGESSTDTQYF. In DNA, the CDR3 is TGTGCCAGCAGCGCCCACTTGGGCGAATCTAGCACAGATACGCAGTATTTT.